These 28 T cell receptor beta chains were sequenced from one sample in a study of beta chain features in type 1 diabetes. Study conclusions and caveats: All four CD4+ subsets from Type 1 diabetes patients carried moderately but significantly shorter TCRB CDR3s.

These TCRs' antigens remain unknown. All of the isolated RNA was reverse transcribed, so expressed TCRB transcripts were sequenced. Some clones are missing from TCRdb's copy, which holds only in-frame ones; the method was immunoSEQ multiplex PCR. The table records 300,000 to 400,000 clones, approximately 12% of them present only once. Sequences were obtained from naive CD4+ T cells from blood. The receptors derive from a woman between 18 and 29 years old with type 1 diabetes.

This clone has a handful of counts. The chain carries TRBV9 and TRBJ2-1, with 12 bases identical to TRBD2. With 1 base clipped from V and 6 bases from J, the junction kept 5 bases outside the gene matches. This CDR3 has 16 residues. Germline CDR1 SGDLS, CDR2 YYNGEE. The CDR3 spells CASSVSSGRAVNEQFF. DNA of the CDR3: TGTGCCAGCAGCGTATCTAGCGGGAGGGCCGTCAATGAGCAGTTCTTC.

The chain is built from TRBV7-2 and TRBJ2-4; 8 bases match TRBD1. This CDR3 region has 16 residues. V lost 5 bases and J lost 6; bases outside the gene matches: 12. Germline assignment: CDR1 SGHTA and CDR2 FQGNSA. The CDR3 DNA follows: TGTGCCAGCAGCCCAAACGGACAGGGATCAGGAAACATTCAGTACTTC. Amino acids: CASSPNGQGSGNIQYF.

This clone came up a few times. The CDR3 loop reads CASSRIGTSGSTDTQYF. CDR3 DNA sequence: TGTGCCAGCAGTCGCATCGGGACTAGCGGATCCACAGATACGCAGTATTTT. This chain joins TRBV7-2 and TRBJ2-3, with 11 bases fitting TRBD2. The CDR3 is 17 amino acids. V lost 6 bases and J lost 2; bases outside the gene matches: 10. Germline values: CDR1 SGHTA, CDR2 FQGNSA.

This clone has more than one count but fewer than ten. This chain links TRBV7-9 with TRBJ2-1; D might be TRBD2 (5 bases). This CDR3 comprises 14 residues. V was trimmed by 7 bases and J by 6 bases, leaving 16 bases between them. Germline CDR1 SEHNR, CDR2 FQNEAQ (reference sequence). This CDR3 is CASTPGGSFNEQFF. The CDR3 nucleotides read TGTGCCAGCACCCCAGGAGGTAGTTTCAATGAGCAGTTCTTC.

V usage is TRBV19 and J usage is TRBJ2-1; 9 bases align to TRBD2. The germline gives CDR1 LNHDA, CDR2 SQIVND (reference sequence). This CDR3 is 15 amino acids long. With 6 bases clipped from V and 2 bases from J, the junction kept 5 bases outside the gene matches. The CDR3 loop reads CASRSGTSTYNEQFF. The CDR3 nucleotides are TGTGCCAGTAGATCTGGGACTAGCACCTACAATGAGCAGTTCTTC. The full variable domain, in which reference TRBV19 and TRBJ2-1 provide the parts outside the CDR3, is DGGITQSPKYLFRKEGQNVTLSCEQNLNHDAMYWYRQDPGQGLRLIYYSQIVNDFQKGDIAEGYSVSREKKESFPLTVTSAQKNPTAFYLCASRSGTSTYNEQFFGPGTRLTVL.

About this clone itself: Other DNA sequences from this sample encode an identical CDR3 as well. This chain joins TRBV18 and TRBJ2-7; D remains ambiguous. The CDR3 is 12 residues long. Trimming cost V 2 bases and J 3 bases, with 5 bases left between them. CDR1 and CDR2 from the germline V gene are KGHSH and LQKENI. CDR3 region: CASSPGGYEQYV. CDR3 nucleotide sequence: TGTGCCAGCTCACCAGGCGGCTACGAGCAGTACGTC.

The chain uses TRBV30 and TRBJ2-6; maybe TRBD1 (5 bases). CDR1 and CDR2 from the germline V gene are GTSNPN and SVGIG (reference sequence). The CDR3 is 18 amino acids. The germline V and J ends were trimmed by 5 bases and 0 bases, with 20 bases remaining between them. The CDR3, as DNA: TGTGCCTGGGGGGCCCGGACAACCGCTAGCTCTGGGGCCAACGTCCTGACTTTC. Translation: CAWGARTTASSGANVLTF.

The CDR3 here is CASSYSTRRVTGELFF. For the CDR3, the DNA is TGTGCCAGCAGTTACTCGACCAGGAGGGTCACCGGGGAGCTGTTTTTT. The chain combines TRBV6-6 with TRBJ2-2, with D possibly matching TRBD2 (6 bases). V lost 0 bases to trimming and J lost 4 bases, with 12 bases between them. The V gene's germline CDR1 is MNHNY and CDR2 SVGAGI (reference sequence). The CDR3 is made up of 16 amino acids.

The chain links TRBV11-2 to TRBJ2-7, with D maybe TRBD2 (5 bases). The CDR3 is 14 residues long. Trimming took off 5 bases at V and 7 bases at J, with 18 bases between the two ends. Germline V lookup: CDR1 SGHAT, CDR2 FQNNGV. CDR3 coding DNA: TGTGCCAGCAGCCCGCAAAAATTAGCGCGGGAGCAGTACGTC. Translation: CASSPQKLAREQYV.

The chain carries TRBV15 and TRBJ2-1, with D tentatively TRBD1 (5 bases). Germline CDR1 and CDR2: LNHNV and YYDKDF (reference sequence). V lost 0 bases, J lost 0 bases, and 9 bases lay in between. CDR3 length: 16 residues. Written as DNA, the CDR3 is TGTGCCACCAGCAGAGACAGGGCGGCCTCCTACAATGAGCAGTTCTTC. It is translated as CATSRDRAASYNEQFF.

The V and J genes are TRBV5-4 and TRBJ2-1, with 8 positions matching TRBD2. The CDR3 loop spans 16 amino acids. Germline trimming cut 4 bases from V and 1 base from J; bases unmatched to any gene: 7. In germline, CDR1 is SGHNT, CDR2 YYREEE (reference sequence). The CDR3 is CASSPRSGKSYNEQFF. CDR3 DNA sequence: TGTGCCAGCAGCCCCCGTAGCGGGAAGTCCTACAATGAGCAGTTCTTC.

This clone was detected a few times. The chain has TRBV7-2 and TRBJ2-5; 7 bases line up with TRBD2. Trimming at V came to 0 bases and at J to 5 bases, leaving 6 bases not matched to a gene. Per the germline V gene, CDR1 is SGHTA and CDR2 is FQGNSA. The CDR3 sequence is 15 residues long. The DNA of the CDR3 is TGTGCCAGCAGCTTAGCCCCTTCAGCGGGGGAGACCCAGTACTTC. Amino acid sequence: CASSLAPSAGETQYF.

The sample holds a few counts of this clone. Other nucleotide sequences in the sample specify the same CDR3. J is TRBJ1-1 and V is TRBV11-3; D is uncertain. From germline, CDR1 is SGHNT and CDR2 YENEEA. Trimming removed 3 bases at V and 2 bases at J, with 7 bases between. The CDR3 is 13 residues long. The CDR3 protein is CASSFRRNTEAFF. The CDR3 DNA follows: TGTGCCAGCAGCTTTCGCAGAAACACTGAAGCTTTCTTT.

The chain is built from TRBV7-2 and TRBJ2-2; TRBD2 is a possible D gene (5 bases). This CDR3 is built from 16 residues. With 4 bases removed from V and 5 bases from J, the gap between germline ends came to 17 bases. Per the germline V gene, CDR1 is SGHTA and CDR2 is FQGNSA. CDR3 DNA: TGTGCCAGCAGCTATAAAGCGGAGCCAAGGACCGGGGAGCTGTTTTTT. Residues: CASSYKAEPRTGELFF.

The V call is TRBV28, the J call TRBJ2-7; TRBD1 aligns across 11 bases. The length of the CDR3 is 15 residues. J was trimmed by 0 bases and V by 5 bases; bases with no gene match: 3. The germline V gene has CDR1 MDHEN and CDR2 SYDVKM. In nucleotides, the CDR3 is TGTGCCAGCAGTCGGACAGGGGGCAGCTCCTACGAGCAGTACGTC. This gives the protein CASSRTGGSSYEQYV.

The CDR3 nucleotides read TGTGCCAGCAGCATCTTGGGACAACCGTACCAAGAGACCCAGTACTTC. Its translation is CASSILGQPYQETQYF. V usage is TRBV11-2 and J usage is TRBJ2-5; perhaps TRBD1 as D (6 bases). The V end was cut by 5 bases, the J end by 0 bases, with 16 bases between. In germline, CDR1 is SGHAT, CDR2 FQNNGV. The CDR3 covers 16 residues.

The rearrangement uses TRBV6-6 and TRBJ2-2; TRBD1 might be the D (6 bases). This CDR3 region has 15 residues. From germline, CDR1 is MNHNY and CDR2 SVGAGI (reference sequence). V lost 7 bases to trimming and J lost 6 bases, with 18 bases between them. This CDR3 reads CASINILRGPGELFF. CDR3 in DNA: TGTGCCAGCATTAACATCCTCAGGGGACCCGGGGAGCTGTTTTTT.

On this clone itself: A much larger clone is a single base away; this may be a read error. Other DNA sequences in the same sample also yield this CDR3. The J gene is TRBJ2-5, the V gene TRBV9, with 7 positions matching TRBD1. The trim removed 2 bases at V and 2 bases at J, leaving 0 bases unmatched. The CDR3 spans 13 residues. Germline V gene sequence: CDR1 SGDLS, CDR2 YYNGEE. CDR3 sequence: CASSVGQQETQYF. As DNA, the CDR3 is TGTGCCAGCAGCGTGGGACAGCAAGAGACCCAGTACTTC.

The chain carries TRBV27 and TRBJ2-1; 12 bases align to TRBD2. The J segment lost 4 bases and the V segment lost 9 bases, leaving 4 bases of the junction unmatched. CDR3 length: 14 residues. Germline values: CDR1 MNHEY, CDR2 SMNVEV (reference sequence). In DNA, the CDR3 is TGTGCCAGTAGGACTAGCGGGAAATACAATGAGCAGTTCTTC. It codes for CASRTSGKYNEQFF.

V usage is TRBV28 and J usage is TRBJ1-5; maybe TRBD1 (6 bases). There are 16 residues in the CDR3. Trimming stripped 6 bases from V and 0 bases from J, with 15 bases between. Germline assignment: CDR1 MDHEN and CDR2 SYDVKM. This chain's CDR3 is CASRGTLAVSNQPQHF. The CDR3 DNA is TGTGCCAGCAGAGGGACATTGGCAGTTAGCAATCAGCCCCAGCATTTT. The full variable domain, with the rest looked up from reference TRBV28 and TRBJ1-5, is DVKVTQSSRYLVKRTGEKVFLECVQDMDHENMFWYRQDPGLGLRLIYFSYDVKMKEKGDIPEGYSVSREKKERFSLILESASTNQTSMYLCASRGTLAVSNQPQHFGDGTRLSIL.

There are a few counts of this clone. This rearrangement joins TRBV23-1 to TRBJ2-1; TRBD1 matches 9 bases. TRBV23-1 is marked as an open reading frame, function uncertain. The CDR3 loop spans 18 amino acids. V dropped 0 bases and J dropped 8; count of bases not matched to a gene: 14. CDR3 protein: CASSQSPGKGTGSDEQFF. In DNA form, the CDR3 reads TGCGCCAGCAGTCAATCCCCGGGGAAGGGGACAGGGTCTGATGAGCAGTTCTTC.

CDR3 residues: CASSLKQGGYGYTF. The CDR3 DNA reads as TGTGCCAGCAGCTTAAAACAGGGCGGCTATGGCTACACCTTC. V gene TRBV7-9 combines with J gene TRBJ1-2; D is possibly TRBD1 (6 bases). The germline V and J ends were trimmed by 2 bases and 4 bases, with 11 bases remaining between them. The CDR3 extends over 14 amino acids. Germline CDR1 is SEHNR and CDR2 is FQNEAQ (reference sequence).

This clone was recorded a few times. The rearrangement uses TRBV18 and TRBJ2-3, with 7 bases identical to TRBD2. In germline, CDR1 is KGHSH, CDR2 LQKENI. With V trimmed by 0 bases and J by 2 bases, 5 bases remained unmatched. The CDR3 has 16 residues. The CDR3 spells CASSPPLAENTDTQYF. CDR3 sequence (DNA): TGTGCCAGCTCACCACCCCTAGCGGAGAACACAGATACGCAGTATTTT.

This clone was counted a few times. The chain uses TRBV7-9 and TRBJ2-2; 8 bases match TRBD2. The germline CDR1 and CDR2 sequences are SEHNR and FQNEAQ (reference sequence). The length of the CDR3 is 16 residues. V was pared by 4 bases and J by 2 bases, with 6 bases of the junction left unmatched. The CDR3 reads CASSYIAGSNTGELFF. The CDR3 DNA is TGTGCCAGCAGCTACATAGCGGGATCCAACACCGGGGAGCTGTTTTTT.

The chain links TRBV6-1 to TRBJ1-1; D gene uncertain. Trimming took 2 bases from V and 9 from J, leaving 16 bases between them. The CDR3 runs to 14 residues. Germline lookup yields CDR1 MNHNS and CDR2 SASEGT. CDR3 coding DNA: TGTGCCAGCAGTGAACATGGCAGTCGGACTAAAGCTTTCTTT. Translating it yields CASSEHGSRTKAFF.

In nucleotides, the CDR3 is TGTGCCAGTACCCTCAAGGGGAGGACTGAAGCTTTCTTT. As protein: CASTLKGRTEAFF. This rearrangement joins TRBV19 to TRBJ1-1; perhaps TRBD1 as D (5 bases). This CDR3 region has 13 residues. V was clipped by 7 bases and J by 5 bases, with 14 bases between them. Germline loops: CDR1 LNHDA, CDR2 SQIVND (reference sequence).

This chain links TRBV7-9 with TRBJ2-5; tentative D call: TRBD2 (6 bases). Per germline, CDR1 SEHNR and CDR2 FQNEAQ (reference sequence). The V end was cut by 5 bases, the J end by 3 bases, with 22 bases between. The CDR3 loop spans 17 amino acids. In nucleotides, the CDR3 is TGTGCCAGCAGCGGGCCCAGGACTCACCGCGGGGAAGAGACCCAGTACTTC. The encoded protein is CASSGPRTHRGEETQYF.

In this sample, this clone turned up a few times. This sequence joins TRBV30 and TRBJ1-1, with no clear D. Trimming shortened V by 3 bases and J by 1 base, and 24 bases separated the two germline ends. Germline V gives CDR1 GTSNPN, CDR2 SVGIG (reference sequence). This CDR3 comprises 18 residues. The CDR3: CAWRSGPLRRTPNTEAFF. In DNA form, the CDR3 reads TGTGCCTGGAGGTCAGGACCCCTAAGGAGGACTCCGAACACTGAAGCTTTCTTT.